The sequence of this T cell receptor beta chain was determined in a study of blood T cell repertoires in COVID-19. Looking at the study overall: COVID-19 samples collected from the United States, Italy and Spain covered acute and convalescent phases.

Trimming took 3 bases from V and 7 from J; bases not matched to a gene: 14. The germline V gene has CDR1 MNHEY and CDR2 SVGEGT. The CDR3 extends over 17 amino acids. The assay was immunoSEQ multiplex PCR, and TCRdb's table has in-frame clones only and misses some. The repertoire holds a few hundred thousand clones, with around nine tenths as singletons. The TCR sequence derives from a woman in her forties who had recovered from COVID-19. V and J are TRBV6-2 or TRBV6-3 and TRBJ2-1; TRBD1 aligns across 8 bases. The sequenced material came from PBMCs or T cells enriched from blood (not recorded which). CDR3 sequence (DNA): TGTGCCAGCAGTTATTACGGCTCGGGCAGGGGGCAAAATGAGCAGTTCTTC. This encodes CASSYYGSGRGQNEQFF.